Detailed here is one T cell receptor (beta chain). Its cognate antigen is unknown. The data derive from a study of T cells in Graves' hyperthyroidism and ophthalmopathy. The study, taken as a whole, reports: By a 13 V-J model, ophthalmopathy was set apart from stable hyperthyroidism.

This CDR3 region has 13 residues. CDR1 SNHLY and CDR2 FYNNEI come from the germline V gene. Trimming took off 7 bases at V and 2 bases at J, with 12 bases between the two ends. TCR beta CDR3 regions were amplified from RNA transcripts. A set of HTBI primers served as the primers for a first-round RT-PCR of the TCR CDR3. Each CDR3 protein gets one entry after TCRdb re-called the multiplex PCR reads with MiXCR. The sample holds approximately 370,000 distinct CDR3 sequences, about 15% seen once. This TCR was sampled from a woman aged 30 to 39 with Graves' hyperthyroidism. The genes are TRBV2 and TRBJ2-7; D remains unclear. The sequencing sample was made of blood. The CDR3 sequence: CASTPIAAYEQYF. The CDR3 region has the DNA TGTGCCAGCACCCCTATTGCCGCCTACGAGCAGTACTTC.